A selection of T cell receptor beta chains follows, all from one sample in a study of shared clonotypes between healthy human individuals. Profiling relied on immunoSEQ multiplex PCR, and the TCRdb table lists in-frame clones only, not all of them. The sample has approximately 2.5 million clones; over 85% are singletons. The sequenced sample consisted of naive CD4+ T cells from PBMCs. The receptors derive from a young man in good health. Some clones in this sample may be carry-over from other donors' samples. The CDR3 runs from the conserved cysteine through the conserved F or W. The D gene is left open where the match is weak. The size of a clone is reported for some rows only, either as once, few or many, or as a class for expanded clones.

clone_size	v_call	j_call	d_call	cdr3_nt	cdr3_aa
-	TRBV6-5	TRBJ2-5	TRBD1	TGTGCCAGCAGTTTCGGACAGGGTGGTCCAGAGACCCAGTACTTC	CASSFGQGGPETQYF
-	TRBV7-2	TRBJ2-7	-	TGTGCCAGCAGCTTAGCGGGGGCAACCCGCGAGCAGTACTTC	CASSLAGATREQYF
once	TRBV5-1	TRBJ2-1	TRBD2	TGCGCCAGCAGCTTTTTGGGGCGGGAGGGCCTCGATGAGCAGTTCTTC	CASSFLGREGLDEQFF
-	TRBV11-3	TRBJ1-5	-	TGTGCCAGCAGCTTAGATCGGCCTAATGGGAGCAATCAGCCCCAGCATTTT	CASSLDRPNGSNQPQHF
-	TRBV5-1	TRBJ1-1	-	TGCGCCAGCAGCCCCCAAGGGGTTTCGGGCACTGAAGCTTTCTTT	CASSPQGVSGTEAFF
-	TRBV5-1	TRBJ1-4	-	TGCGCCAGCAGCTTGGGCTTTATGGGGTATAATGAAAAACTGTTTTTT	CASSLGFMGYNEKLFF
once	TRBV4-1	TRBJ1-1	-	TGCGCCAGCAGCCGTGGACAGAACACTGAAGCTTTCTTT	CASSRGQNTEAFF
-	TRBV4-1	TRBJ2-3	TRBD2	TGCGCCAGCAGCCAAGTTCTAGCGGGAGTCACAGATACGCAGTATTTT	CASSQVLAGVTDTQYF
-	TRBV27	TRBJ2-7	-	TGTGCCAGCAGTCCACAATCCACCCGGTACGAGCAGTACTTC	CASSPQSTRYEQYF
-	TRBV5-1	TRBJ1-3	-	TGCGCCAGCAGCTTAGAAGGGACTCACTCTGGAAACACCATATATTTT	CASSLEGTHSGNTIYF
-	TRBV5-1	TRBJ1-2	TRBD1	TGCGCCAGCAGCAACCGATCGACAGGGACCTATGGCTACACCTTC	CASSNRSTGTYGYTF
few	TRBV7-9	TRBJ1-1	-	TGTGCCAGCAGTCGTTCAGTCCGGACGCTTACTGAAGCTTTCTTT	CASSRSVRTLTEAFF
once	TRBV11-3	TRBJ2-3	-	TGTGCCAGCAGCCCACAGAGGAGCACAGATACGCAGTATTTT	CASSPQRSTDTQYF
-	TRBV2	TRBJ1-3	-	TGTGCCAGCGTAAGCTCTGGAAACACCATATATTTT	CASVSSGNTIYF
-	TRBV4-2	TRBJ2-3	TRBD2	TGTGCCAGCAGCCAACCACCCTCGGCTAGCGGGAGAAGCACAGATACGCAGTATTTT	CASSQPPSASGRSTDTQYF
-	TRBV2	TRBJ2-7	-	TGTGCCAGCCGCTCGAGGGGGTTTCAATCCTACGAGCAGTACTTC	CASRSRGFQSYEQYF
-	TRBV5-1	TRBJ2-1	-	TGCGCCAGCAGCTTTGAAGGGTCGGATGAGCAGTTCTTC	CASSFEGSDEQFF
once	TRBV7-2	TRBJ1-2	TRBD1	TGTGCCAGCAGCCCCGGGACAGGGGGCTATGGCTACACCTTC	CASSPGTGGYGYTF
once	TRBV5-4	TRBJ2-3	TRBD1	TGTGCCAGCAGCCGCATGACAGGGGTGGGCACAGATACGCAGTATTTT	CASSRMTGVGTDTQYF
-	TRBV18	TRBJ1-2	-	TGTGCCAGCTCACCACTCAATTCTAGGATGTCGGGGGGGGATGGCTACACCTTC	CASSPLNSRMSGGDGYTF
-	TRBV9	TRBJ2-7	-	TGTGCCAGCAGCGTAGATCCAGGGCGAGTTTACGAGCAGTACTTC	CASSVDPGRVYEQYF
-	TRBV5-1	TRBJ2-7	TRBD2	TGCGCCAGCAGCTTAGTGGGAGGGCCCTACGAGCAGTACTTC	CASSLVGGPYEQYF
-	TRBV5-1	TRBJ2-3	TRBD2	TGCGCCAGCAGCCTCGGACTAGCTAGAGATACGCAGTATTTT	CASSLGLARDTQYF
-	TRBV6-1	TRBJ1-5	TRBD1	TGTGCCAGCAACCCGGGACAGCCGAATCAGCCCCAGCATTTT	CASNPGQPNQPQHF
-	TRBV6-5	TRBJ1-5	-	TGTGCCAGCAGTTACTCAGCTCATCAGCCCCAGCATTTT	CASSYSAHQPQHF
-	TRBV6-1	TRBJ1-2	-	TGTGGGTATAGGGGGAGCGGCGGGCCTTATGGCTACACCTTC	CGYRGSGGPYGYTF
-	TRBV7-8	TRBJ2-7	-	TGTGCCAGCACTCTAGCGATAGCCCCTTACGAGCAGTACTTC	CASTLAIAPYEQYF
once	TRBV6-5	TRBJ2-5	-	TGTGCCAGCAGTGCGTCCCCTGGGGTCCAAGAGACCCAGTACTTC	CASSASPGVQETQYF
-	TRBV6-6	TRBJ1-2	-	TGTGCCAGCAGCCAAGCCGATCAATATGGCTACACCTTC	CASSQADQYGYTF
once	TRBV27	TRBJ1-2	TRBD1	TGTGCCAGCAGTTCACTGACCCGGGACAGGGGAAACTATGGCTACACCTTC	CASSSLTRDRGNYGYTF